This TCR beta chain was sequenced in a study of a mutant IDH1 vaccine in newly diagnosed glioma. Background on the study: At weeks 1, 3, 5, 7, 11, 15, 19 and 23, patients received a vaccination, eight in all. Overall study results and limits: Immune responses induced by vaccination arose in around 93% of the patients.

Remarks on this clone: Its antigen is unidentified.

The CDR3 covers 13 residues. CDR1 and CDR2 (germline): LGHNA, YSLEER. V lost 7 bases and J 0 bases, leaving 9 bases between the germline ends. The sample's time point: week 5, during vaccination. In every dose of vaccine, 300 ug of mutant IDH1 20-mer peptide was given alongside topical imiquimod. The method was immunoSEQ multiplex PCR; TCRdb's version includes in-frame clones alone and lacks a portion of them. This sample carries over 45,000 clones, 84% of them seen once, and the ten largest clones take about 7.7%. This chain connects TRBV4-3 to TRBJ1-1; the D is unclear. This receptor was obtained from a woman between 45 and 65 years old with glioma. The specimen was PBMCs, collected from a glioma patient whose treatment included an IDH1 peptide vaccine. CDR3 sequence reads: CASTYTVNTEAFF. The CDR3 coding sequence is TGCGCCAGCACCTACACGGTGAACACTGAAGCTTTCTTT.